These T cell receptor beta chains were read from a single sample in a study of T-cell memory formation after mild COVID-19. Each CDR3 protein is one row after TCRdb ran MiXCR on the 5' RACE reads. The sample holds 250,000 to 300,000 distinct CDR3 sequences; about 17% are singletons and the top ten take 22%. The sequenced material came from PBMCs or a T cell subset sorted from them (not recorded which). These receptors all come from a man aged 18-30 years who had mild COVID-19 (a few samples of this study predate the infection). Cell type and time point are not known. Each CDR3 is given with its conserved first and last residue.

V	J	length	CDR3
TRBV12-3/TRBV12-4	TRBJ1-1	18	CASSFPWDAGLMNTEAFF
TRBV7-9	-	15	CASSLVQGSNNEQFF
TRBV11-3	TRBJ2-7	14	CASSLGGDSLEQYF
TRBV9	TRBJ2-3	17	CASSAGVGLAFTDTQYF
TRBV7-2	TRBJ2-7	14	CASSPTNMGVEQYF
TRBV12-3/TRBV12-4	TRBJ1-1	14	CASSPGQGLAEAFF
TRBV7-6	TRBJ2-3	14	CASSYTGGTDTQYF
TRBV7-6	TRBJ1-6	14	CASSMAHGSSPLHF
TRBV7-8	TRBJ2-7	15	CASSLDAGAAYEQYF
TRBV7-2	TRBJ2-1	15	CASSLILAGTNEQFF
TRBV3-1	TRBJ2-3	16	CASSQAGTGRSDTQYF
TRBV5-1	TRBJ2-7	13	CASSWDSHYEQYF
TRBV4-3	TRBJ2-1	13	CASSQVPDNGQFF
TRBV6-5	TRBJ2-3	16	CASSRPGKASTDTQYF
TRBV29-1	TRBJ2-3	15	CSVRLAHPSTDTQYF
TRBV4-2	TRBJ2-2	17	CASSQELSGGNTGELFF
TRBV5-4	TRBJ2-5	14	CASSTTGKQETQYF
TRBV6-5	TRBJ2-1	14	CASSQGLAGNGQFF
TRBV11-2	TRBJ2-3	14	CASSSAAGADTQYF
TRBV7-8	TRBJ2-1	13	CASSSRGADEQFF
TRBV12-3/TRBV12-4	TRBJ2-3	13	CASSFRGADTQYF
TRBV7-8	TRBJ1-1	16	CASSLWDRGLDTEAFF
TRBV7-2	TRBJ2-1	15	CASIARGGPYNEQFF
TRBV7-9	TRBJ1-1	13	CASSLESNTEAFF
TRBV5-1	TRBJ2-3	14	CASSLVGVADTQYF
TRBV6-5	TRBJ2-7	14	CASALTGAFYEQYF
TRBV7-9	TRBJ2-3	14	CASSLTDSSDTQYF
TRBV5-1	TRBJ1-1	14	CASSLWVEDTEAFF
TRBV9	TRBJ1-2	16	CASSPQVGGGNYGYTF
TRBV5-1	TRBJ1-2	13	CASSPTENYGYTF
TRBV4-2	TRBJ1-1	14	CASSQDSVNTEAFF
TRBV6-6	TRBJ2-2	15	CASSYPTGSTGELFF
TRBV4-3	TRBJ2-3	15	CASSHPDGESDTQYF
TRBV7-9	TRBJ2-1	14	CASSFRRGDREQFF
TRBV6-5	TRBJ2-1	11	CASRAGSAVFF
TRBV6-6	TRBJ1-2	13	CASSYTTEYGYTF
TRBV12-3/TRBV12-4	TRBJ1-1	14	CASSLIGVGTEAFF
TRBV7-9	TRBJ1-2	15	CASSSGKDMNYGYTF
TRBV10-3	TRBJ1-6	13	CAIRWTANSPLHF
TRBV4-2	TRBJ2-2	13	CASRTPPSGELFF
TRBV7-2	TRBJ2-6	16	CASSPTGLAGANVLTF
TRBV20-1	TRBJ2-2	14	CSAQDRLDTGELFF